This T cell receptor (beta chain) was captured by sequencing in a study of shared clonotypes between healthy human individuals. The assay was carried out at the deep level. The authors' processing: For the immunoSEQ data, sequences were junction-only without quality scores, so filtering differed. Method: immunoSEQ multiplex PCR; TCRdb's copy keeps in-frame clones and lacks some. That table gives V, J and clone size, and the DNA gave D and trimming. Of roughly 2.6 million clones detected, 90% to 95% appear once; the ten largest clones hold roughly 0.15%. All participating donors were Caucasian adults from Nashville, Tennessee. A single count supports this clone. This CDR3 comprises 15 residues. V lost 3 bases and J lost 2; bases outside the gene matches: 5. Germline lookup yields CDR1 SGDLS and CDR2 YYNGEE.

This clonotype was sampled from a man aged 18 to 29 in good health. Sequencing was done on a sample of naive CD4+ T cells sorted from blood. Described subset: CD45RA+ positively selected. The chain couples TRBV9 to TRBJ2-3, with 8 bases aligning to TRBD2. CDR3 in amino acids: CASSGYSGTTDTQYF. Here the CDR3 DNA reads TGTGCCAGCAGCGGTTATAGCGGGACCACAGATACGCAGTATTTT.